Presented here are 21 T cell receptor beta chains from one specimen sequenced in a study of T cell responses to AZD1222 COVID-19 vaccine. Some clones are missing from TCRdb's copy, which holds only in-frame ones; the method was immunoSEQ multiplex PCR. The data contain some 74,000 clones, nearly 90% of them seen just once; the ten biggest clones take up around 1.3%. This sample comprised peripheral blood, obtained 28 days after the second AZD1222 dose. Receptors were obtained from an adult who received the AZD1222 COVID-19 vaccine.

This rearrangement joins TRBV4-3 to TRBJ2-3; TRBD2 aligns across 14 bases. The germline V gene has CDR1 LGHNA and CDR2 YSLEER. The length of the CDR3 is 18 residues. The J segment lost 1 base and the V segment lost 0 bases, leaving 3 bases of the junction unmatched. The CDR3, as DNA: TGCGCCAGCAGCCAAGATGGGACTAGCGGGGGCCGCACAGATACGCAGTATTTT. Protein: CASSQDGTSGGRTDTQYF.

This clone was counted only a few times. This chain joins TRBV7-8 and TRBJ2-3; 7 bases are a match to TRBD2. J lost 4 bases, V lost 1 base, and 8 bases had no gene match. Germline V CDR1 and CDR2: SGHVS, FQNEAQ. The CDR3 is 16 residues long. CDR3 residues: CASSLGGTGRADTQYF. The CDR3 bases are TGTGCCAGCAGCTTAGGAGGGACGGGGAGGGCAGATACGCAGTATTTT. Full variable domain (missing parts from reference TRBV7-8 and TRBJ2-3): GAGVSQSPRYKVAKRGQDVALRCDPISGHVSLFWYQQALGQGPEFLTYFQNEAQLDKSGLPSDRFFAERPEGSVSTLKIQRTQQEDSAVYLCASSLGGTGRADTQYFGPGTRLTVL.

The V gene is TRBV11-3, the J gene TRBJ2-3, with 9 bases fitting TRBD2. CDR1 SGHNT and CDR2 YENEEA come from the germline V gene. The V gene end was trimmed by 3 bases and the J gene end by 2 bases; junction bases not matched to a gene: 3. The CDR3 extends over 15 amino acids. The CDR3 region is CASSLSGRFTDTQYF. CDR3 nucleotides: TGTGCCAGCAGCTTGAGCGGGAGGTTCACAGATACGCAGTATTTT. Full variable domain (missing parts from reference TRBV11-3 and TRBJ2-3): EAGVVQSPRYKIIEKKQPVAFWCNPISGHNTLYWYLQNLGQGPELLIRYENEEAVDDSQLPKDRFSAERLKGVDSTLKIQPAELGDSAVYLCASSLSGRFTDTQYFGPGTRLTVL.

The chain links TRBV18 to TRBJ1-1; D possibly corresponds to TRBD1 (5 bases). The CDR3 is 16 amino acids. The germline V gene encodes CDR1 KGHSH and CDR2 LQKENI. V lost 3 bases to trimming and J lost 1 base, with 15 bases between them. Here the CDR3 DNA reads TGTGCCAGCTCACCCTCGGCGCAGGGCGCGAACACTGAAGCTTTCTTT. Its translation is CASSPSAQGANTEAFF.

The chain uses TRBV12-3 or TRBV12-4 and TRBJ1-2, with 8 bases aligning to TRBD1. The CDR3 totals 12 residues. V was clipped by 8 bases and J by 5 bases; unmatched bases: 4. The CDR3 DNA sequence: TGTGCCAGCGCCCGACAGGGGTATGGCTACACCTTC. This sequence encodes CASARQGYGYTF.

The CDR3 region is CASSSAGANQETQYF. Here the CDR3 DNA reads TGTGCCAGCAGCTCGGCCGGGGCCAACCAAGAGACCCAGTACTTC. V gene TRBV7-3 combines with J gene TRBJ2-5; D possibly uses TRBD1 or TRBD2 (5 bases each). The V gene lost 4 bases and the J gene lost 0 bases, with 12 bases spanning the gap. Germline V CDR1 and CDR2: SGHTA, FQGTGA. There are 15 residues in the CDR3.

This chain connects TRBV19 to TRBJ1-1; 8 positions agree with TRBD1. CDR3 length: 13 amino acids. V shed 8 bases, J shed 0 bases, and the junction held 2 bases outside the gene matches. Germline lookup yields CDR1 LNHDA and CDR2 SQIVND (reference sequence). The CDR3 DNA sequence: TGTGCCAGTGGGACAGGAATGAACACTGAAGCTTTCTTT. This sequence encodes CASGTGMNTEAFF.

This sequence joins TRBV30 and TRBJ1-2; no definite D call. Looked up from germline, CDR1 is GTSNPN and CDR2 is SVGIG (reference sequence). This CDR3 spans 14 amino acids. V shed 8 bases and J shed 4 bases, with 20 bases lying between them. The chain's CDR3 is CAVGPFVRGYGYTF. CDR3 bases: TGTGCCGTAGGCCCGTTTGTTCGGGGCTATGGCTACACCTTC.

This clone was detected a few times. The CDR3 nucleotides read TGTGCCAGCAGCCCCCCGGACAGGGGGCTATGGACTGAAGCTTTCTTT. As protein: CASSPPDRGLWTEAFF. This sequence joins TRBV9 and TRBJ1-1, with 11 bases lining up with TRBD1. With 4 bases clipped from V and 5 bases from J, the junction kept 10 bases outside the gene matches. CDR1 and CDR2 from the germline V gene are SGDLS and YYNGEE. The CDR3 sequence is 16 residues long.

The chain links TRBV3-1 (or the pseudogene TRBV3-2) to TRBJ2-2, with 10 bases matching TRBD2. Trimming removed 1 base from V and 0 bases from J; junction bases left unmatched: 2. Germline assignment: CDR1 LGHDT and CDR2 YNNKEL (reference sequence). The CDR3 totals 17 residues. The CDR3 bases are TGTGCCAGCAGCCAAGGACTAGCGGGTGCGAACACCGGGGAGCTGTTTTTT. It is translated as CASSQGLAGANTGELFF.

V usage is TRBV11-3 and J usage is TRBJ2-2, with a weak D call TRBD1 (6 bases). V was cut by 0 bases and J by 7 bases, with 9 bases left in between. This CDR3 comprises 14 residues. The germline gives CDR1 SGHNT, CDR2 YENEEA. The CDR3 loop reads CASSLEGAGGELFF. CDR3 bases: TGTGCCAGCAGCTTAGAGGGGGCCGGCGGGGAGCTGTTTTTT.

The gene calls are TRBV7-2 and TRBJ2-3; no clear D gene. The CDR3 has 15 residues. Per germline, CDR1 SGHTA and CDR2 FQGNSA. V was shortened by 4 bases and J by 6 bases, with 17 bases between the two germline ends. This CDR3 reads CASSSHQLHGDTQYF. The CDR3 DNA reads TGTGCCAGCAGCTCTCATCAGCTCCACGGTGATACGCAGTATTTT.

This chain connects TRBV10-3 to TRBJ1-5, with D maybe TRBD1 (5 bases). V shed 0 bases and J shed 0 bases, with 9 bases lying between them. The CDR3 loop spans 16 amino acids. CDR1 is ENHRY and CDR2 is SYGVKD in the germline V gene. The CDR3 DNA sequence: TGTGCCATCAGTGAGTCGACAGTGTATAGCAATCAGCCCCAGCATTTT. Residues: CAISESTVYSNQPQHF.

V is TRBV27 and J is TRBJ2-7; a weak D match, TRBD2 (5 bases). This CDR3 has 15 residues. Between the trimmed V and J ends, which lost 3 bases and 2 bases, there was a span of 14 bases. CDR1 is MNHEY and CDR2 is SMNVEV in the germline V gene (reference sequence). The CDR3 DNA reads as TGTGCCAGCAGTTTGGGTACGGGAAACCCCTACGAGCAGTACTTC. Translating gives CASSLGTGNPYEQYF.

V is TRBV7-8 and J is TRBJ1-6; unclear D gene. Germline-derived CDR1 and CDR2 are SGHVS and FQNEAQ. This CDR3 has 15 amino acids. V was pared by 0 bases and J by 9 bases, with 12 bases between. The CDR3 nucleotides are TGTGCCAGCAGCTTAGCCGGGTCGTCCGGTTCACCCCTCCACTTT. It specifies CASSLAGSSGSPLHF. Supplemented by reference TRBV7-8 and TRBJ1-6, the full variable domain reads GAGVSQSPRYKVAKRGQDVALRCDPISGHVSLFWYQQALGQGPEFLTYFQNEAQLDKSGLPSDRFFAERPEGSVSTLKIQRTQQEDSAVYLCASSLAGSSGSPLHFGNGTRLTVT.

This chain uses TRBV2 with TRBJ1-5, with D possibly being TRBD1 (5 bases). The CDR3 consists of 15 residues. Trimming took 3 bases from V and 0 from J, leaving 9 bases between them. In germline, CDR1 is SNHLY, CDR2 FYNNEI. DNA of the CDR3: TGTGCCAGCAGTGAGGGGACTCATAGCAATCAGCCCCAGCATTTT. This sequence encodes CASSEGTHSNQPQHF.

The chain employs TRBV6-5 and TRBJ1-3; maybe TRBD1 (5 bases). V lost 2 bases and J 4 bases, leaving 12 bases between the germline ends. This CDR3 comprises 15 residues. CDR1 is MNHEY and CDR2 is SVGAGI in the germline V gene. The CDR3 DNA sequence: TGTGCCAGCAGTTACGATGGGGCGGAAGGAAACACCATATATTTT. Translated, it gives CASSYDGAEGNTIYF.

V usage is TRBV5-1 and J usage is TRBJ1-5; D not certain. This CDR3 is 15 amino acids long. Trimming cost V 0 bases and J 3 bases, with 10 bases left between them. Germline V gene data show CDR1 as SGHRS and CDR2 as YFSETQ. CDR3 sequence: CASSLGVGFNQPQHF. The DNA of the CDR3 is TGCGCCAGCAGCTTGGGTGTCGGGTTCAATCAGCCCCAGCATTTT. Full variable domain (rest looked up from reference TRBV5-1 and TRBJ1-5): KAGVTQTPRYLIKTRGQQVTLSCSPISGHRSVSWYQQTPGQGLQFLFEYFSETQRNKGNFPGRFSGRQFSNSRSEMNVSTLELGDSALYLCASSLGVGFNQPQHFGDGTRLSIL.

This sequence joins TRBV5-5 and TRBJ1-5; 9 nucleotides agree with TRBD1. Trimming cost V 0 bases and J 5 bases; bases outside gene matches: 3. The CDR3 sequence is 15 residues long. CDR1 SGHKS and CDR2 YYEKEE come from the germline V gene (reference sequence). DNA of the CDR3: TGTGCCAGCAGCTTGGGGGACAGGGTAGATCAGCCCCAGCATTTT. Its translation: CASSLGDRVDQPQHF.

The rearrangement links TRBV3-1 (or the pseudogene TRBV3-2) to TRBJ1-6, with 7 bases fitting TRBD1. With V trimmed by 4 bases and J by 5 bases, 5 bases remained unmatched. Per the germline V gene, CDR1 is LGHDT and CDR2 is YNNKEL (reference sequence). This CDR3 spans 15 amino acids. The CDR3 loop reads CASSPDRQDNSPLHF. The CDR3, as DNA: TGTGCCAGCAGCCCGGACAGGCAGGATAATTCACCCCTCCACTTT.

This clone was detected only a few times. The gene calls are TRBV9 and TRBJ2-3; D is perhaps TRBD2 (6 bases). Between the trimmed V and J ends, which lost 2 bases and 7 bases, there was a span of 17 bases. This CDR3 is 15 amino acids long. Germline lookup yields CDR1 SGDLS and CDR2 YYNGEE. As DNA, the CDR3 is TGTGCCAGCAGCGTTGTAGCGGACCCACTAAATACGCAGTATTTT. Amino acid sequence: CASSVVADPLNTQYF.